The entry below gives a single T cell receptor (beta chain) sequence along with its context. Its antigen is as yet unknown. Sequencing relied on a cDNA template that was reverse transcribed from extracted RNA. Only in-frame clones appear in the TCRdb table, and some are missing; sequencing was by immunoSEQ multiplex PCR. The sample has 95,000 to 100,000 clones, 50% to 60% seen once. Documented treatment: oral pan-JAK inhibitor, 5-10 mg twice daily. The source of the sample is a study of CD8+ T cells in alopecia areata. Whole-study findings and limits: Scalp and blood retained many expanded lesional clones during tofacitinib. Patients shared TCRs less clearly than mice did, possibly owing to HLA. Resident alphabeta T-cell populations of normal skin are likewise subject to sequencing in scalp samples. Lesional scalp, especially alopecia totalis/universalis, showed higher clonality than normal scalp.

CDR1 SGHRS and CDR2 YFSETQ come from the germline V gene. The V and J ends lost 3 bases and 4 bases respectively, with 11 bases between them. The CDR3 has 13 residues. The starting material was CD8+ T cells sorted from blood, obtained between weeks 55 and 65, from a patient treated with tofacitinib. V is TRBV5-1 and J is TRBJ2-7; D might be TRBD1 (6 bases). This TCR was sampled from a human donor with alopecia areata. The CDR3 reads CASSSGTPYEQYF. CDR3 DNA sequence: TGCGCCAGCAGCTCCGGGACACCTTACGAGCAGTACTTC.